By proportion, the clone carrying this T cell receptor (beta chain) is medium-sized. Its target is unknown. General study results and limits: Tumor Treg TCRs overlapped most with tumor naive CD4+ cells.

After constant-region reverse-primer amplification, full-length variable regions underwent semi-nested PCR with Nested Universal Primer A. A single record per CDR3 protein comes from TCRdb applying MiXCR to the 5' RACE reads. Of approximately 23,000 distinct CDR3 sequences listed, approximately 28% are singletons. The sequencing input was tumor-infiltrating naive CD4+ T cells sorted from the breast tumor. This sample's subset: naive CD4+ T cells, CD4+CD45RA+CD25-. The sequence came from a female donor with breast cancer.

CDR3 sequence (DNA): TGTGCCAGCAGTTACGAGGGGGCCTATGGCTACACCTTC. Translation: CASSYEGAYGYTF. The V and J genes are TRBV6-6 and TRBJ1-2; 7 nucleotides match TRBD1. Trimming cost V 2 bases and J 4 bases; bases outside gene matches: 1. CDR3 length equals 13 residues. From germline, CDR1 is MNHNY and CDR2 SVGAGI (reference sequence).